The 9 T cell receptor beta chains given below trace back to one sample, sequenced in a study of T cell responses to AZD1222 COVID-19 vaccine. Sequenced by immunoSEQ multiplex PCR; TCRdb stores in-frame clones only, minus some. The sample has 95,000 to 120,000 clones, approximately 89% seen once. The sequences come from peripheral blood, collected on day 0 of MenACWY control vaccination. These receptors originate from an adult in good health.

J is TRBJ1-5 and V is TRBV19; no firm D call. Trimming took off 5 bases at V and 5 bases at J, with 13 bases between the two ends. Germline V gene sequence: CDR1 LNHDA, CDR2 SQIVND (reference sequence). The CDR3 is 14 amino acids. CDR3 sequence reads: CASSWLRVDQPQHF. The CDR3 nucleotides read TGTGCCAGTAGTTGGCTCCGGGTCGATCAGCCCCAGCATTTT.

The V and J genes are TRBV7-2 and TRBJ1-1; 8 bases are a match to TRBD1. CDR1 is SGHTA and CDR2 is FQGNSA in the germline V gene. V lost 1 base, J lost 10 bases, and 5 bases stayed unmatched. This CDR3 contains 13 residues. CDR3 nucleotide sequence: TGTGCCAGCAGCTTAGGCCCTGACAGGGGAGCTTTCTTT. Its protein product is CASSLGPDRGAFF.

The chain links TRBV9 to TRBJ1-3; TRBD1 matches 8 bases. The CDR3 spans 16 residues. The J segment lost 3 bases and the V segment lost 0 bases, leaving 5 bases of the junction unmatched. Germline V lookup: CDR1 SGDLS, CDR2 YYNGEE. CDR3: CASSVGQGASGNTIYF. Here the CDR3 DNA reads TGTGCCAGCAGCGTAGGGCAGGGGGCGAGTGGAAACACCATATATTTT. The variable domain in full, with the rest retrieved from reference TRBV9 and TRBJ1-3, is DSGVTQTPKHLITATGQRVTLRCSPRSGDLSVYWYQQSLDQGLQFLIQYYNGEERAKGNILERFSAQQFPDLHSELNLSSLELGDSALYFCASSVGQGASGNTIYFGEGSWLTVV.

The CDR3 sequence is CASTRDGGGTEAFF. The CDR3 bases are TGTGCCAGCACTAGAGACGGAGGGGGCACTGAAGCTTTCTTT. The V and J genes are TRBV27 and TRBJ1-1, with TRBD1 as a possible D gene (6 bases). Germline CDR1 MNHEY, CDR2 SMNVEV (reference sequence). This CDR3 has 14 amino acids. Trimming pared 7 bases from V and 4 bases from J, leaving 16 bases between.

The genes are TRBV19 and TRBJ2-2; 7 bases are a match to TRBD1. V was clipped by 6 bases and J by 2 bases; unmatched bases: 12. There are 17 residues in the CDR3. The germline V gene has CDR1 LNHDA and CDR2 SQIVND (reference sequence). CDR3 protein: CASSQPLGQFNTGELFF. The CDR3 DNA follows: TGTGCCAGTAGCCAACCCCTGGGACAGTTCAACACCGGGGAGCTGTTTTTT.

This clone was seen just once. The chain joins TRBV3-1 (or the pseudogene TRBV3-2) to TRBJ2-3; TRBD2 aligns across 7 bases. The V segment lost 7 bases and the J segment 2 bases; nucleotides outside the gene matches: 6. This CDR3 has 14 residues. Germline V CDR1 and CDR2: LGHDT, YNNKEL (reference sequence). The CDR3 spells CASTYAGDTDTQYF. The CDR3 nucleotides read TGTGCCAGCACCTACGCGGGGGACACAGATACGCAGTATTTT.

V is TRBV28 and J is TRBJ1-5; maybe TRBD1 (5 bases). V was trimmed by 4 bases and J by 4 bases, leaving 14 bases between them. The CDR3 consists of 15 residues. The germline V gene encodes CDR1 MDHEN and CDR2 SYDVKM. The CDR3: CASSSGEWGNQPQHF. In DNA form, the CDR3 reads TGTGCCAGCAGTTCGGGGGAGTGGGGTAATCAGCCCCAGCATTTT.

The chain links TRBV7-3 to TRBJ2-1; 8 nucleotides line up with TRBD1. This CDR3 is built from 16 residues. The trim removed 5 bases at V and 2 bases at J, leaving 8 bases unmatched. Germline lookup yields CDR1 SGHTA and CDR2 FQGTGA. The CDR3 DNA reads TGTGCCAGCAGCGTGCAGGACAGGGACGCCTACAATGAGCAGTTCTTC. Encoded protein: CASSVQDRDAYNEQFF. Based on the CDR3 plus reference TRBV7-3 and TRBJ2-1, the full variable domain is GAGVSQTPSNKVTEKGKYVELRCDPISGHTALYWYRQSLGQGPEFLIYFQGTGAADDSGLPNDRFFAVRPEGSVSTLKIQRTERGDSAVYLCASSVQDRDAYNEQFFGPGTRLTVL.

The rearrangement joins TRBV21-1 to TRBJ1-6. TRBV21-1 is classified as a pseudogene. The CDR3 is 17 residues long. The CDR3: CASSSTVRVSYNSPLHF. The DNA for the CDR3 is TGTGCCAGCAGCTCCACAGTTAGGGTGTCCTATAATTCACCCCTCCACTTT.